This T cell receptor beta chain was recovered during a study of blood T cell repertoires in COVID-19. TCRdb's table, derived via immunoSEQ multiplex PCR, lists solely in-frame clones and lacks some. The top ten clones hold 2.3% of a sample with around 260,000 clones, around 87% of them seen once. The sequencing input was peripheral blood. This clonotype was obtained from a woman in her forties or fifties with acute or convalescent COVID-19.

The CDR3 nucleotides read TGTGCCAGCTCACCAACCCGGACAGGGAACACCGGGGAGCTGTTTTTT. Its protein product is CASSPTRTGNTGELFF. V and J are TRBV18 and TRBJ2-2, with 7 bases aligning to TRBD1. The CDR3 runs to 16 residues. Germline values: CDR1 KGHSH, CDR2 LQKENI. J was trimmed by 1 base and V by 2 bases; bases with no gene match: 4.